Listed below are T cell receptor beta chains from one sample, sequenced in a study of T cell changes during pregnancy in multiple sclerosis. Clones were read by immunoSEQ multiplex PCR, and TCRdb kept only the in-frame ones, dropping some. The table lists 50,000 to 60,000 clones, about 90% of them singletons, with 0.58% in the top ten. The specimen was CD4+ T cells from peripheral blood mononuclear cells, collected in the first trimester of pregnancy. The receptors here all came from a female donor with multiple sclerosis, enrolled in a pregnancy study. CDR3s include the opening cysteine and the closing phenylalanine or tryptophan. A D gene is named only where the DNA matches it firmly. Rows may omit the clone size; those that give it use once, few, many or a size class.

V: TRBV27
J: TRBJ2-2
D: TRBD2
size: -
DNA: TGTGCCAGCAGTTTTGGCGGGAGGTCCACCGGGGAGCTGTTTTTT
CDR3: CASSFGGRSTGELFF

V: TRBV7-3
J: TRBJ2-1
D: -
size: -
DNA: TGTGCCAGCAGCGAGCAGGTTGTGGGTTCCAATGAGCAGTTCTTC
CDR3: CASSEQVVGSNEQFF

V: TRBV10-2
J: TRBJ2-5
D: TRBD2
size: -
DNA: TGCGCCAGCAGCTCGGCGACTAGCGGGAAAGAGACCCAGTACTTC
CDR3: CASSSATSGKETQYF

V: TRBV19
J: TRBJ2-3
D: -
size: -
DNA: TGTGCCAGTAGTATAGTGGCGTCGCGGCGCACAGATACGCAGTATTTT
CDR3: CASSIVASRRTDTQYF

V: TRBV11-2
J: TRBJ2-1
D: TRBD2
size: -
DNA: TGTGCCAGCAGCTTAGCGGCTAGCGGGAGGACTGAGCAGTTCTTC
CDR3: CASSLAASGRTEQFF

V: TRBV18
J: TRBJ2-1
D: -
size: -
DNA: TGTGCCAGCTCACCACGAGGATTCTCCTACAATGAGCAGTTCTTC
CDR3: CASSPRGFSYNEQFF

V: TRBV2
J: TRBJ1-3
D: TRBD1
size: -
DNA: TGTGCCAGCAAGTTGACAGGGGCTGGAAACACCATATATTTT
CDR3: CASKLTGAGNTIYF

V: TRBV5-1
J: TRBJ1-2
D: TRBD1
size: once
DNA: TGCGCCAGCAGCCTCAGTCCGGGACAGAATTATGGCTACACCTTC
CDR3: CASSLSPGQNYGYTF

V: TRBV29-1
J: TRBJ2-3
D: -
size: once
DNA: TGCAGCGTGACAGGCAGCACAGATACGCAGTATTTT
CDR3: CSVTGSTDTQYF

V: TRBV14
J: TRBJ2-2
D: -
size: -
DNA: TGTGCCAGCAGCCCCTATGCCGGGGAGCTGTTTTTT
CDR3: CASSPYAGELFF

V: TRBV5-1
J: TRBJ2-3
D: TRBD1
size: once
DNA: TGCGCCAGCAGCGTGACAGGGGCAGATACGCAGTATTTT
CDR3: CASSVTGADTQYF

V: TRBV9
J: TRBJ2-3
D: -
size: -
DNA: TGTGCCAGCAGCGTCGAACGGGATACGCAGTATTTT
CDR3: CASSVERDTQYF

V: TRBV18
J: TRBJ2-7
D: TRBD1
size: -
DNA: TGTGCCAGCTCCCCTAAAAACAGGGGTTCCGGCGACGAGCAGTACTTC
CDR3: CASSPKNRGSGDEQYF

V: TRBV20-1
J: TRBJ2-4
D: -
size: -
DNA: TGCAGTGCTAGGGTGTTCGGAGTTCAGTACTTC
CDR3: CSARVFGVQYF

V: TRBV7-8
J: TRBJ2-7
D: TRBD1
size: -
DNA: TGTGCCAGCAGCTCGTCCGGGACAGGGTTCTACGAGCAGTACTTC
CDR3: CASSSSGTGFYEQYF

V: TRBV5-1
J: TRBJ2-7
D: TRBD2
size: -
DNA: TGCGCCAGCAGCTTGGCCCGAGCTAGCGGGAGGGCCTACGAGCAGTACTTC
CDR3: CASSLARASGRAYEQYF

V: TRBV7-6
J: TRBJ2-2
D: -
size: -
DNA: TGTGCCAGCAGCTTAGCGCCGGGGGATACCGGGGAGCTGTTTTTT
CDR3: CASSLAPGDTGELFF

V: TRBV18
J: TRBJ2-7
D: -
size: -
DNA: TGTGCCAGCTCGCCGCAAACAGGACCTTACGAGCAGTACTTC
CDR3: CASSPQTGPYEQYF

V: TRBV5-1
J: TRBJ2-1
D: TRBD2
size: -
DNA: TGCGCCAGCACTCTACCGGGACTAGCGGGTGCAGAGCAGTTCTTC
CDR3: CASTLPGLAGAEQFF

V: TRBV27
J: TRBJ2-7
D: TRBD2
size: -
DNA: TGTGCCAGCAGTCCAATATTGGGAGTCTTAGCGGGAGGAACTTACGAGCAGTACTTC
CDR3: CASSPILGVLAGGTYEQYF

V: TRBV9
J: TRBJ2-3
D: TRBD2
size: -
DNA: TGTGCCAGCAGCCCCCGACTAGCGGGGGGGTATAGCACAGATACGCAGTATTTT
CDR3: CASSPRLAGGYSTDTQYF

V: TRBV6-5
J: TRBJ2-1
D: -
size: -
DNA: TGTGCCAGCAGTTACCAGGCGGGGTTGAGTGAGCAGTTCTTC
CDR3: CASSYQAGLSEQFF

V: TRBV13
J: TRBJ1-2
D: TRBD1
size: -
DNA: TGTGCCAGCAGCTTCGGGGACAGGGTTAACTATGGCTACACCTTC
CDR3: CASSFGDRVNYGYTF

V: TRBV7-2
J: TRBJ2-7
D: TRBD2
size: medium-sized
DNA: TGTGCCAGCAGCTCGGGACTAGCGGGATTTTCCTACGAGCAGTACTTC
CDR3: CASSSGLAGFSYEQYF

V: TRBV28
J: TRBJ2-5
D: -
size: once
DNA: TGTGCCAGTAAGCCCCAAGGGCGAGGGCAAGAGACCCAGTACTTC
CDR3: CASKPQGRGQETQYF

V: TRBV5-1
J: TRBJ2-3
D: -
size: once
DNA: TGCGCCAGCAGCTTGGAACCCAGGCCCACAGATACGCAGTATTTT
CDR3: CASSLEPRPTDTQYF

V: TRBV28
J: TRBJ2-5
D: -
size: -
DNA: TGTGCCAGCAGTTTATTTTGGGGGCTAGGGGAGACCCAGTACTTC
CDR3: CASSLFWGLGETQYF

V: TRBV20-1
J: TRBJ2-1
D: TRBD1
size: -
DNA: TGCAGTATGGGACAGATTAATGAGCAGTTCTTC
CDR3: CSMGQINEQFF

V: TRBV5-4
J: TRBJ2-3
D: -
size: -
DNA: TGTGCCAGCAGCTCGGAGGGTCGCGGCACAGATACGCAGTATTTT
CDR3: CASSSEGRGTDTQYF

V: TRBV6-5
J: TRBJ2-5
D: -
size: -
DNA: TGTGCCAGCAGTAAAGTCATAGGACAGTGGGAGACCCAGTACTTC
CDR3: CASSKVIGQWETQYF

V: TRBV4-1
J: TRBJ2-4
D: TRBD2
size: -
DNA: TGCGCCAGCAGAAAACTAGCGGGGGTGGGCATTCAGTACTTC
CDR3: CASRKLAGVGIQYF

V: TRBV19
J: TRBJ1-3
D: -
size: -
DNA: TGTGCCAGTAGTTCTGGACAGCCTGGAAACACCATATATTTT
CDR3: CASSSGQPGNTIYF

V: TRBV6-1
J: TRBJ2-1
D: -
size: -
DNA: TGTGCCAGCAAAAACAGGAGAGGAAACTACAATGAGCAGTTCTTC
CDR3: CASKNRRGNYNEQFF

V: TRBV28
J: TRBJ2-6
D: -
size: -
DNA: TGTGCCAGCAGTCGCACGCCGAAAACTTTACAGACTGGGGCCAACGTCCTGACTTTC
CDR3: CASSRTPKTLQTGANVLTF

V: TRBV15
J: TRBJ1-5
D: -
size: -
DNA: TGTGCCACCAGCATCTCCTCCCGACTTTCCCGCAATCAGCCCCAGCATTTT
CDR3: CATSISSRLSRNQPQHF

V: TRBV19
J: TRBJ1-6
D: TRBD1
size: -
DNA: TGTGCCAGTAGTCCATGGACAGGAAAAAATTCACCCCTCCACTTT
CDR3: CASSPWTGKNSPLHF

V: TRBV7-2
J: TRBJ2-7
D: -
size: -
DNA: TGTGCCAGCAGCTTGCTGGGGACTGTTAGTTACGAGCAGTACTTC
CDR3: CASSLLGTVSYEQYF

V: TRBV19
J: TRBJ2-7
D: -
size: -
DNA: TGTGCCAGTCCGATGACAAGTCCGCCTTACGAGCAGTACTTC
CDR3: CASPMTSPPYEQYF

V: TRBV6-5
J: TRBJ2-7
D: TRBD2
size: -
DNA: TGTGCCAGCAGTGCACTAGCGGGAGGCTACGAGCAGTACTTC
CDR3: CASSALAGGYEQYF